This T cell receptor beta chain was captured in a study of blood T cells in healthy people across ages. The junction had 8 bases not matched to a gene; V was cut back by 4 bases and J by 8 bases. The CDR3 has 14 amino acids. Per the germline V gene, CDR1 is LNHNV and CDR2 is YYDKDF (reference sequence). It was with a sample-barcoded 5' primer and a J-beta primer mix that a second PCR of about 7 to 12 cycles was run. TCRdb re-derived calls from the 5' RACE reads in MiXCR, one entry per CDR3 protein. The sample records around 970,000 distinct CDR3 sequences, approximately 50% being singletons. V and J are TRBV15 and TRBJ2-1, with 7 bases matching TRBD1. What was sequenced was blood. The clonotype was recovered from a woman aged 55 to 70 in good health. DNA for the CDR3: TGTGCCACCAGCAAAGGGGGCACCCTGCATGAGCAGTTCTTC. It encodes CATSKGGTLHEQFF.